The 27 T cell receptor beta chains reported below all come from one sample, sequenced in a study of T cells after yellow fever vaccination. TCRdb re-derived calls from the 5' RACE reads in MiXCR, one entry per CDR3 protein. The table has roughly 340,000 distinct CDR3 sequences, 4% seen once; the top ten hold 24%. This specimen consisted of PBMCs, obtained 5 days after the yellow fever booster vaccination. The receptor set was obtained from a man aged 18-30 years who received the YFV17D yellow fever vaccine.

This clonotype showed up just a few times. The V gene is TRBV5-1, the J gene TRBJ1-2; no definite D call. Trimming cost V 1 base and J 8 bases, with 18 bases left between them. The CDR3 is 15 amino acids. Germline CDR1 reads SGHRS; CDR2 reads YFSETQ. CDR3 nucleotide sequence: TGCGCCAGCAGCTTGAGCCCGGGAAGTTCCGAGGGCTACACCTTC. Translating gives CASSLSPGSSEGYTF. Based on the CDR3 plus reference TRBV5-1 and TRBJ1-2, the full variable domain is KAGVTQTPRYLIKTRGQQVTLSCSPISGHRSVSWYQQTPGQGLQFLFEYFSETQRNKGNFPGRFSGRQFSNSRSEMNVSTLELGDSALYLCASSLSPGSSEGYTFGSGTRLTVV.

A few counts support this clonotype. The CDR3 is CASSFSTYNEQFF. CDR3 DNA sequence: TGTGCCAGCAGTTTCAGTACCTACAATGAGCAGTTCTTC. The chain recombines TRBV27 with TRBJ2-1; D not resolved. Germline CDR1 is MNHEY and CDR2 is SMNVEV (reference sequence). The V end was cut by 3 bases, the J end by 2 bases, with 5 bases between. The CDR3 spans 13 residues.

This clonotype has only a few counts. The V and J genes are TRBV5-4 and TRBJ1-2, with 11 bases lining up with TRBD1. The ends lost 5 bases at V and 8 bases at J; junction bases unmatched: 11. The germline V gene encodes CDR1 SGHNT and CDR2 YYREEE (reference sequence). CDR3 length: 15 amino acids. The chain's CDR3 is CASRTGQGARYGYTF. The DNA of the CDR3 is TGTGCCAGCAGAACCGGACAGGGGGCGCGGTACGGCTACACCTTC.

The CDR3 region has the DNA TGTGCCAGCAGAGGGCCGGGAGGCCCCTACAATGAGCAGTTCTTC. It encodes CASRGPGGPYNEQFF. This chain uses TRBV12-3 or TRBV12-4 with TRBJ2-1, with 7 bases aligning to TRBD2. The CDR3 has 15 amino acids. Trimming cost V 6 bases and J 2 bases; bases outside gene matches: 7.

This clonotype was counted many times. The CDR3 bases are TGTGCCAGCAGTTTATCCCTGGGATTCGGCCAGCCCCAGCATTTT. This translates into CASSLSLGFGQPQHF. The chain links TRBV27 to TRBJ1-5, with D unclear. The V end lost 0 bases, the J end lost 7 bases, and 13 bases lay between the germline ends. The germline gives CDR1 MNHEY, CDR2 SMNVEV (reference sequence). The CDR3 covers 15 residues.

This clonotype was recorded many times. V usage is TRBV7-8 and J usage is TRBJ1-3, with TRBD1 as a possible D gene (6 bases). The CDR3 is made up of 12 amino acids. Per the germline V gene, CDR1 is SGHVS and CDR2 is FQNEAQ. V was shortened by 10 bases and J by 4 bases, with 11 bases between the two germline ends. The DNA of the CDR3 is TGTGCCACTCGACAGGACGGAAACACCATATATTTT. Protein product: CATRQDGNTIYF.

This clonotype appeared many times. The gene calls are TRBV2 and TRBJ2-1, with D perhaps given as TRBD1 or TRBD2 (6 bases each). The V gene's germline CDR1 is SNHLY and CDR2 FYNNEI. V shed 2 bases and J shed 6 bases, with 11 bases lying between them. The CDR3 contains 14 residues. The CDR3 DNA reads TGTGCCAGCAGTGAATTGTGGGGGGCCAATGAGCAGTTCTTC. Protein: CASSELWGANEQFF.

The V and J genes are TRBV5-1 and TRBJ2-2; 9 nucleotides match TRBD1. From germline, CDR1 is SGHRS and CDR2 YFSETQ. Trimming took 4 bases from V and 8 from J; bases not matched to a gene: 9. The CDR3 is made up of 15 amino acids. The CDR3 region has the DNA TGCGCCAGCAGCACATCCTGGACAGGGGCGGGGGAGCTGTTTTTT. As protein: CASSTSWTGAGELFF.

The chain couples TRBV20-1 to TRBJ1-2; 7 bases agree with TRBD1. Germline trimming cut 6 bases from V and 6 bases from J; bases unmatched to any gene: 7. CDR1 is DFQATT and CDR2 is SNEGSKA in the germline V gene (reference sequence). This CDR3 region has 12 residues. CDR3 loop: CSARQGGDGYTF. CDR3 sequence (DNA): TGCAGTGCGAGACAGGGAGGGGATGGCTACACCTTC.

The CDR3 spells CASSAQGGSSNEQFF. In DNA form, the CDR3 reads TGTGCCAGCAGCGCACAGGGAGGGAGTAGCAATGAGCAGTTCTTC. This chain uses TRBV7-3 with TRBJ2-1, with a weak D call TRBD2 (7 bases). The length of the CDR3 is 15 residues. V gave up 5 bases and J gave up 6 bases, with 17 bases separating them. Germline loops: CDR1 SGHTA, CDR2 FQGTGA.

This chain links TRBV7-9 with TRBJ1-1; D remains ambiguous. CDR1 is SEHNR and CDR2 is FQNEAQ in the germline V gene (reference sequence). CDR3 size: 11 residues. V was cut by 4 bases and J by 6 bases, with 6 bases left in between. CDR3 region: CASSSTPEAFF. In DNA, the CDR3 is TGTGCCAGCAGCTCGACACCTGAAGCTTTCTTT.

CDR3 amino acids: CASRGAVSSYNEQFF. The CDR3 nucleotides read TGTGCCAGCAGGGGAGCGGTCAGCTCCTACAATGAGCAGTTCTTC. J is TRBJ2-1 and V is TRBV2, with D possibly TRBD2 on 5 matching bases. V was pared by 6 bases and J by 0 bases, with 12 bases between. The germline gives CDR1 SNHLY, CDR2 FYNNEI. This CDR3 has 15 residues.

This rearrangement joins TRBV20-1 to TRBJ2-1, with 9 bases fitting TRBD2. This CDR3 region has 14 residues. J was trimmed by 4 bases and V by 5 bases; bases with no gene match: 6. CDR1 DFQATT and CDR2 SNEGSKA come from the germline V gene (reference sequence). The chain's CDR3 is CSAHQRGAYNEQFF. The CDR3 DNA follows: TGCAGTGCTCATCAGCGGGGGGCATACAATGAGCAGTTCTTC.

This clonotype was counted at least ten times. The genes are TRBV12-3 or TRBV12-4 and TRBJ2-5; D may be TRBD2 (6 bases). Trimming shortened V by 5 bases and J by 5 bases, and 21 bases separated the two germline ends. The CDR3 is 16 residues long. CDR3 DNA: TGTGCCAGCAGTCCGCAGCAAAACTCCGCGGGGGAGACCCAGTACTTC. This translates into CASSPQQNSAGETQYF.

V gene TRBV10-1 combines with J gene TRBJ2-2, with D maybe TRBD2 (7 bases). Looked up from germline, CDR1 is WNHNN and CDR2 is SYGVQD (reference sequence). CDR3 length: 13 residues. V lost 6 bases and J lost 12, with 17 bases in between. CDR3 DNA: TGCGCCAGCAGCAACATGAGGGGGGGCCAGCTGTTTTTT. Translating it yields CASSNMRGGQLFF.

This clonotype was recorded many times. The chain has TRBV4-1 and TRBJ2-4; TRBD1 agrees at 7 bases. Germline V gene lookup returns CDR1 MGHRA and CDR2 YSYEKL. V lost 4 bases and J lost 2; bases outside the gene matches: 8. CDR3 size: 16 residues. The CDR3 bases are TGCGCCAGCAGCCTCGACCAGGGGGATTCCAAAAACATTCAGTACTTC. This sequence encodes CASSLDQGDSKNIQYF.

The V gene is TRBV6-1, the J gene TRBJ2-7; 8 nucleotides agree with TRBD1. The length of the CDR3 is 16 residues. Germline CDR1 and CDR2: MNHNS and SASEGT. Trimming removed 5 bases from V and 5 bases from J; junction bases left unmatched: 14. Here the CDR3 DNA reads TGTGCCAGCAGTAAAAAGGTGACAGGGGAATTCGACGAGCAGTACGTC. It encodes CASSKKVTGEFDEQYV.

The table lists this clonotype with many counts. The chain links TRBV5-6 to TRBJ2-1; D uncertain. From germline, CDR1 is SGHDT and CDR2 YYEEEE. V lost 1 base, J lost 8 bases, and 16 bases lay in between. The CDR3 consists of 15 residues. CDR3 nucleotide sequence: TGTGCCAGCAGCTTGAGAAGGTCCCCTCGGTATGAGCAGTTCTTC. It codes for CASSLRRSPRYEQFF.

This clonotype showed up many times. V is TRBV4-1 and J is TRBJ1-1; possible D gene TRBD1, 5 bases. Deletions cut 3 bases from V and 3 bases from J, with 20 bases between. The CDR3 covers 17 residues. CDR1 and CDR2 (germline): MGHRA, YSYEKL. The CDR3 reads CASSHRGKTAEDTEAFF. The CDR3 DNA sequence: TGCGCCAGCAGCCACCGGGGGAAGACGGCAGAGGACACTGAAGCTTTCTTT.

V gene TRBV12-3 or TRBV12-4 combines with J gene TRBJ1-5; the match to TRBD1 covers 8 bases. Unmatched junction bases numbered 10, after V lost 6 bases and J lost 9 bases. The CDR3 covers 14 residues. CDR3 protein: CASSQKQGGVPQHF. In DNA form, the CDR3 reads TGTGCCAGCAGCCAAAAACAGGGGGGAGTGCCCCAGCATTTT.

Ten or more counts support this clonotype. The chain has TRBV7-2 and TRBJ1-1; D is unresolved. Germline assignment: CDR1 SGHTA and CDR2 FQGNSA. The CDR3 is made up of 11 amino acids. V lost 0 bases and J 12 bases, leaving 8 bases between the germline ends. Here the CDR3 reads CASSLAGLSFF. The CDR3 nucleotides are TGTGCCAGCAGCTTAGCGGGTTTGTCTTTCTTT.

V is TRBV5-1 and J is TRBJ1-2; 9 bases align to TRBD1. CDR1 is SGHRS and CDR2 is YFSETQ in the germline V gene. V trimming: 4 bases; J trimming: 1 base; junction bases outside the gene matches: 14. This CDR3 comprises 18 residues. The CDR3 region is CASSLMDRGIHHNYGYTF. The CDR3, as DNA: TGCGCCAGCAGCCTTATGGACAGGGGCATCCACCATAACTATGGCTACACCTTC. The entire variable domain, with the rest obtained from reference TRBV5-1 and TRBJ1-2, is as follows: KAGVTQTPRYLIKTRGQQVTLSCSPISGHRSVSWYQQTPGQGLQFLFEYFSETQRNKGNFPGRFSGRQFSNSRSEMNVSTLELGDSALYLCASSLMDRGIHHNYGYTFGSGTRLTVV.

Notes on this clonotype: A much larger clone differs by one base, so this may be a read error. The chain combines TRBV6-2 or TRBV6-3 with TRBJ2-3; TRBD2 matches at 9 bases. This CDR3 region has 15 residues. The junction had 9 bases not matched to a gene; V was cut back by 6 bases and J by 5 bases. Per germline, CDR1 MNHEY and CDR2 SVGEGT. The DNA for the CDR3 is TGTGCCAGCAGAGGCGGGGGGGCCGGCGAAGATACGCAGTATTTT. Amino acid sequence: CASRGGGAGEDTQYF.

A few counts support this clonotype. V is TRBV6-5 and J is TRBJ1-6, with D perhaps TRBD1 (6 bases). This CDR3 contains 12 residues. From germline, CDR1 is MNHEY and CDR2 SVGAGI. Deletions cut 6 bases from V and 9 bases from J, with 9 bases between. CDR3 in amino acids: CASRTQGSPLHF. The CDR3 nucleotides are TGTGCCAGCAGAACACAGGGTTCACCCCTCCACTTT.

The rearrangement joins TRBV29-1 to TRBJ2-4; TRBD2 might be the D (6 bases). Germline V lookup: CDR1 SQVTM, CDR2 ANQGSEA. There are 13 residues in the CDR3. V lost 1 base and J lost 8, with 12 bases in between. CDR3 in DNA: TGCAGCGTTGAAGCCGGGACTTTCCACATTCAGTACTTC. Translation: CSVEAGTFHIQYF. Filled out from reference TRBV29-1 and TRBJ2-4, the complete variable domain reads SAVISQKPSRDICQRGTSLTIQCQVDSQVTMMFWYRQQPGQSLTLIATANQGSEATYESGFVIDKFPISRPNLTFSTLTVSNMSPEDSSIYLCSVEAGTFHIQYFGAGTRLSVL.

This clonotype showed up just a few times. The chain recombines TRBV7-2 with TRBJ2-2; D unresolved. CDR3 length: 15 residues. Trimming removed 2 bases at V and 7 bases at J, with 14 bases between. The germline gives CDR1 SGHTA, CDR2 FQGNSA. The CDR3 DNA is TGTGCCAGCAGCTTACTATACTCTCCGAGCGGGGAGCTGTTTTTT. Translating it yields CASSLLYSPSGELFF.

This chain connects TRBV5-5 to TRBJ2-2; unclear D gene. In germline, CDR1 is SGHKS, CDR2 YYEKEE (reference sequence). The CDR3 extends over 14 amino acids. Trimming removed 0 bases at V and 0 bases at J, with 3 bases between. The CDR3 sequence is CASSLVSNTGELFF. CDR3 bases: TGTGCCAGCAGCTTGGTCTCGAACACCGGGGAGCTGTTTTTT.